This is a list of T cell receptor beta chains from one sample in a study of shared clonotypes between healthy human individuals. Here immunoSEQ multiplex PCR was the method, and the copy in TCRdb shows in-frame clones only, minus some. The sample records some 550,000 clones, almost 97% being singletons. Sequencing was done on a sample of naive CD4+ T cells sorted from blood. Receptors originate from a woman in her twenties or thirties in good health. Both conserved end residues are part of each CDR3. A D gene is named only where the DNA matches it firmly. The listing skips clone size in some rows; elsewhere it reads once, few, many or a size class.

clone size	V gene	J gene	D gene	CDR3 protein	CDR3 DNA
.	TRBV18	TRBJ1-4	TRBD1	CASSPPQGTGEKLFF	TGTGCCAGCTCACCTCCACAGGGGACCGGGGAAAAACTGTTTTTT
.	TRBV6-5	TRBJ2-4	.	CASSATRDLGNIQYF	TGTGCCAGCAGTGCAACCCGGGACCTAGGAAACATTCAGTACTTC
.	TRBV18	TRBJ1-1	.	CASSPYQNTEAFF	TGTGCCAGCTCACCTTACCAGAACACTGAAGCTTTCTTT
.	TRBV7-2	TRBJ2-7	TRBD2	CASSPFGSAGWVEQYF	TGTGCCAGCAGCCCCTTCGGGTCAGCGGGATGGGTCGAGCAGTACTTC
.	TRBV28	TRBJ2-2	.	CASSLGEWTPTGELFF	TGTGCCAGCAGTTTAGGGGAATGGACACCCACCGGGGAGCTGTTTTTT
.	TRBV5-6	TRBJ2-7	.	CASSSRGIPTYEQYF	TGTGCCAGCAGCTCGAGGGGGATCCCAACCTACGAGCAGTACTTC
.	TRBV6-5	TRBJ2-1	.	CASSFSGEFGNEQFF	TGTGCCAGCAGTTTTTCAGGGGAGTTCGGCAATGAGCAGTTCTTC
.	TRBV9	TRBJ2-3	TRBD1	CASSVTQDRVRDTQYF	TGTGCCAGCAGCGTAACTCAGGACAGGGTGAGAGATACGCAGTATTTT
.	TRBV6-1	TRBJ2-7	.	CASSEGWGNGEQYF	TGTGCCAGCAGTGAAGGTTGGGGTAACGGCGAGCAGTACTTC
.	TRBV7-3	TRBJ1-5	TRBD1	CASSSGQGNQPQHF	TGTGCCAGCAGCTCCGGACAGGGTAATCAGCCCCAGCATTTT
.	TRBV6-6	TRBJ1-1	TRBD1	CASQTGGPRNTEAFF	TGTGCCAGCCAGACAGGGGGCCCGAGGAACACTGAAGCTTTCTTT
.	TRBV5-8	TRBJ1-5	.	CASSFILRRDQPQHF	TGTGCCAGCAGCTTTATTCTCAGGCGGGATCAGCCCCAGCATTTT
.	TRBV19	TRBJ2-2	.	CASSRLTGELFF	TGTGCCAGTAGTCGCCTGACCGGGGAGCTGTTTTTT
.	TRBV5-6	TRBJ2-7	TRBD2	CASGAVSSREGEQYF	TGTGCCAGCGGCGCTGTGTCCTCACGGGAGGGCGAGCAGTACTTC
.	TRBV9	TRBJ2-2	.	CASRETPSGTGELFF	TGTGCCAGCAGAGAAACCCCCTCGGGCACCGGGGAGCTGTTTTTT
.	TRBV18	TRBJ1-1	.	CASSPPSASNTEAFF	TGTGCCAGCTCACCACCGTCTGCATCGAACACTGAAGCTTTCTTT
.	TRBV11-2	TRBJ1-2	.	CASSPIRTGLNGYTF	TGTGCCAGCAGCCCTATTAGGACTGGCCTTAATGGCTACACCTTC
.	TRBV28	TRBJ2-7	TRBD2	CASSTAGEAPYEQYF	TGTGCCAGCAGTACTGCGGGAGAAGCCCCCTACGAGCAGTACTTC
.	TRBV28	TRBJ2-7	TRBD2	CASSLRTSGSSYEQYF	TGTGCCAGCAGTTTACGGACTAGCGGAAGCTCCTACGAGCAGTACTTC
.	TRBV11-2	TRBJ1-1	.	CASSAGPYTEAFF	TGTGCCAGCAGCGCCGGGCCCTACACTGAAGCTTTCTTT
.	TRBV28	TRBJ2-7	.	CASGDGPLEQYF	TGTGCCAGCGGGGACGGACCTCTGGAGCAGTACTTC
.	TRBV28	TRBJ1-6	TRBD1	CASSLWQGAGSPLHF	TGTGCCAGCAGTTTATGGCAGGGGGCTGGATCACCCCTCCACTTT
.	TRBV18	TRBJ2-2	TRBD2	CASSPPAGGKLNTGELFF	TGTGCCAGCTCACCCCCAGCGGGAGGCAAGTTGAACACCGGGGAGCTGTTTTTT
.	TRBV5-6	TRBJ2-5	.	CASSSQTLRETQYF	TGTGCCAGCAGCTCCCAGACTCTGAGAGAGACCCAGTACTTC
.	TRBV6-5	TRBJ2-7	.	CASTRYGMGYEQYF	TGTGCCAGCACCCGATACGGCATGGGGTACGAGCAGTACTTC
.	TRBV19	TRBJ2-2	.	CASSIEGRRTGELFF	TGTGCCAGTAGTATAGAAGGGAGGAGAACCGGGGAGCTGTTTTTT
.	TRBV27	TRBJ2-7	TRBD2	CASSFWTASGRYEQYF	TGTGCCAGCAGTTTCTGGACTGCTAGCGGGAGATACGAGCAGTACTTC
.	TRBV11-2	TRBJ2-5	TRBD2	CASSHALAGGRETQYF	TGTGCCAGCAGCCATGCTCTAGCGGGAGGGCGGGAGACCCAGTACTTC
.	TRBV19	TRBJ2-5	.	CASSIIGAGVKTQYF	TGTGCCAGTAGTATAATAGGGGCAGGGGTGAAAACCCAGTACTTC
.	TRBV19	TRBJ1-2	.	CASRQTGTLVYGCTF	TGTGCCAGTAGACAAACCGGGACCCTAGTTTATGGCTGCACCTTC
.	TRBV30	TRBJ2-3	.	CAWSTTAVHRTDTQYF	TGTGCCTGGAGTACTACAGCAGTTCACCGCACAGATACGCAGTATTTT
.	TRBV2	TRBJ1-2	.	CASSERAGEGGYTF	TGTGCCAGCAGTGAACGGGCGGGAGAAGGCGGCTACACCTTC
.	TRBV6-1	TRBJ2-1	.	CASGSTYNEQFF	TGTGCCAGCGGGAGCACCTACAATGAGCAGTTCTTC
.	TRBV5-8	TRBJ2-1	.	CASRSGTRDTYNEQFF	TGTGCCAGCAGGTCTGGGACGCGGGACACGTACAATGAGCAGTTCTTC
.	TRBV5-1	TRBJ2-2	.	CASSLTSGVTGELFF	TGCGCCAGCAGCTTGACGTCTGGGGTCACCGGGGAGCTGTTTTTT
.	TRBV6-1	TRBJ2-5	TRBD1	CASRDTGEETQYF	TGTGCCAGCAGAGATACAGGGGAAGAGACCCAGTACTTC
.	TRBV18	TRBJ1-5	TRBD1	CASSPTGTLQPQHF	TGTGCCAGCTCACCGACAGGGACTTTGCAGCCCCAGCATTTT
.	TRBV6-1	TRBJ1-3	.	CASSDRTATSGNTIYF	TGTGCCAGCAGTGACCGGACGGCGACCTCTGGAAACACCATATATTTT
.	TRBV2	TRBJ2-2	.	CASSEESTGELFF	TGTGCCAGCAGTGAAGAGAGCACCGGGGAGCTGTTTTTT
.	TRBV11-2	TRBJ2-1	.	CASSSPNPGGEQFF	TGTGCCAGCAGCTCACCAAACCCCGGTGGTGAGCAGTTCTTC
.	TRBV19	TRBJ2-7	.	CASSTDSWDEQYF	TGTGCGTCCTCAACGGATTCGTGGGACGAGCAGTACTTC
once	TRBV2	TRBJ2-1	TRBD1	CASRDRGRREQFF	TGTGCCAGCAGAGACAGGGGTAGGCGGGAGCAGTTCTTC
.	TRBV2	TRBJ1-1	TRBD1	CAVQYRGFTEAFF	TGTGCCGTTCAGTACAGGGGTTTCACTGAAGCTTTCTTT
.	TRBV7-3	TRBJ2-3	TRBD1	CASSLTGQGIPPDTQYF	TGTGCCAGCAGCTTAACGGGACAGGGGATCCCCCCAGATACGCAGTATTTT
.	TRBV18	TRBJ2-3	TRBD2	CASSPLAGWGSDTQYF	TGTGCCAGCTCACCACTAGCGGGATGGGGATCGGATACGCAGTATTTT
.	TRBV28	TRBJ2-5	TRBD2	CASTLSGRNRVETQYF	TGTGCCAGCACCCTTAGCGGGAGGAACCGAGTGGAGACCCAGTACTTC
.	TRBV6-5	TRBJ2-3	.	CASSYGGLSTDTQYF	TGTGCCAGCAGTTACGGCGGGTTGAGCACAGATACGCAGTATTTT
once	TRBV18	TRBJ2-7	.	CASSSRPRMEHEQYF	TGTGCCAGCTCATCTCGACCCCGTATGGAGCACGAGCAGTACTTC
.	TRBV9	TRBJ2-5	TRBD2	CASSVARAGVETQYF	TGTGCCAGCAGCGTAGCCCGAGCGGGAGTCGAGACCCAGTACTTC
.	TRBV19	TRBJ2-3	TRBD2	CASSPPRGGASTDTQYF	TGTGCCAGTAGTCCCCCTCGGGGGGGGGCTAGCACAGATACGCAGTATTTT
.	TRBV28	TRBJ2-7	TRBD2	CASSAPGGVTFSYEQYF	TGTGCCAGCAGTGCCCCGGGGGGGGTGACTTTTTCCTACGAGCAGTACTTC
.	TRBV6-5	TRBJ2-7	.	CASSMMRDPAYEQYF	TGTGCCAGCAGTATGATGAGGGATCCAGCCTACGAGCAGTACTTC
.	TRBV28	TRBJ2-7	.	CASSSAAPALYEQYF	TGTGCCAGCAGTTCCGCGGCTCCGGCCCTATACGAGCAGTACTTC
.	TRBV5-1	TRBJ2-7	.	CASSLVGGVASWDF	TGCGCCAGCAGCTTGGTGGGCGGAGTAGCCTCGTGGGACTTC
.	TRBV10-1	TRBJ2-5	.	CASSAALYQETQYF	TGCGCCAGCAGTGCGGCGCTCTACCAAGAGACCCAGTACTTC
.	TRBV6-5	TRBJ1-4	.	CASTRGLNEKLFF	TGTGCCAGCACAAGGGGTCTTAATGAAAAACTGTTTTTT
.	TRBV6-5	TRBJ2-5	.	CASSYQTGDPAETQYF	TGTGCCAGCAGTTACCAGACGGGAGATCCGGCTGAGACCCAGTACTTC
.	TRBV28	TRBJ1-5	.	CASSLSGTYSNQPQHF	TGTGCCAGCAGTTTATCCGGGACATATAGCAATCAGCCCCAGCATTTT
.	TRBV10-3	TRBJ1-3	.	CAISESGSGNTIYF	TGTGCCATCAGTGAGTCAGGGTCTGGAAACACCATATATTTT